The sequence of this T cell receptor beta chain was determined in a study of cytomegalovirus exposure and HLA in healthy donors. Primers for the PCR totalled 60 Vbeta and 13 Jbeta. Clones were read by immunoSEQ multiplex PCR, and TCRdb kept only the in-frame ones, dropping some. Altogether about 93,000 clones are present, 70% to 85% being singletons, with the ten largest covering about 4%. Germline V gene lookup returns CDR1 SGHDN and CDR2 FVKESK. The ends lost 2 bases at V and 2 bases at J; junction bases unmatched: 5. The CDR3 runs to 15 residues. Study results and limitations: In a later analysis, a missense DCLRE1C variant was linked to TCR beta V- and J-gene trimming. Later analysis showed TCR association rates varying by HLA locus, highest for DRB1 and lowest for HLA-C. A likely sequencing artifact accounted for one observed cluster of highly shared sequence variants. The records held CMV serostatus as the only immune exposure information.

On this clone: Its antigen is as yet unknown.

What was sequenced was PBMCs. The chain joins TRBV14 to TRBJ2-7; TRBD1 agrees at 8 bases. The clonotype was recovered from a man between 45 and 60 years old in good health and CMV-seronegative. The CDR3 loop reads CASSQTGGRTYEQYF. The CDR3 coding sequence is TGTGCCAGCAGCCAAACAGGGGGGAGGACCTACGAGCAGTACTTC.